The rows below give T cell receptor beta chains drawn from one sample of a study of T cell repertoires in cytomegalovirus infection. Each CDR3 protein is one row after TCRdb ran MiXCR on the reads. The data contain 200,000 to 250,000 distinct CDR3 sequences, approximately 40% of them seen just once; the ten biggest clones take up 59%. Their target antigens are unknown. The sequenced sample was CD8+ T cells from cultured PBMCs, obtained from culture after CMV antigen stimulation. These receptor sequences come from a human donor in good health (CMV status not recorded). Some clones in this sample may be carry-over from other donors' samples. Each CDR3 is given without its conserved first and last residue. D genes are given only for firm matches. Some rows have no size entry. The others give once, few or many, or a class for an expanded clone.

>NA|13|TRBV6-8|TRBJ2-3|NA
ASSSDFLLTDTQY
>NA|13|TRBV19|TRBJ1-5|NA
ASSIRQDGNQPQH
>once|14|TRBV15|TRBJ2-5|NA
ATSRDSPPGEATQY
>NA|13|TRBV12-3/TRBV12-4|TRBJ1-5|TRBD1
ASRLDRGHNQPQH
>few|12|TRBV7-2|TRBJ2-7|TRBD1
ASSSDRGIYEQY
>few|13|TRBV12-3/TRBV12-4|TRBJ1-4|TRBD1
ASSGPGQGFEKLF
>NA|14|TRBV24-1|TRBJ2-3|TRBD2
ATSDLSGTSTDTQY
>many|15|TRBV20-1|TRBJ2-3|NA
SARLGIEAQNTDTQY
>NA|16|TRBV2|TRBJ2-3|TRBD2
ASSEARGGGANTDTQY
>NA|14|TRBV9|TRBJ2-1|TRBD2
ASSVPLAGGPDEQF
>few|11|TRBV24-1|TRBJ2-1|NA
ATSDSEAPKCF
>many|13|TRBV7-9|TRBJ2-5|TRBD1
ASSLRTGSQETQY
>few|12|TRBV7-8|TRBJ2-5|NA
ASGPGPQQETQY